This record concerns one T cell receptor beta chain sequence. What this receptor recognizes is not known. One base away there is no much larger clone; base qualities are not given. On a MiSeq, deep resolution sequencing aimed for a depth between 1 in 1 million and 1 in 200,000 T cells, with each clonotype covered around 10x on average. The immunoSEQ hsTCRB Kit was used to generate TCR beta libraries. The study's processing was this. ImmunoSEQ Data Assistant and ImmunoSEQ Analyzer were used for data analysis, and V, D and J genes were assigned according to IMGT definitions. Clonality, which ranges from 0 to 1, was calculated as one minus the normalized Shannon entropy of productive rearrangement frequencies. Only overrepresented clonotypes making up at least 0.05% of the repertoire of each patient were included in the public clonotype analysis. About twelve repertoires from age-matched healthy donors, obtained from immuneACCESS, served as clonality controls. Not all clones reach the TCRdb copy of this immuneACCESS table, which keeps in-frame sequences only. Checked studies attribute under half of the gap to unresolved V genes and leave the rest unexplained. V and J calls and clone size are copied from that table; D and trimming were computed from the DNA. This sample gives 150,000 to 200,000 clones in total; about 88% of them show up just once. The ten largest clones capture over 2.5% of the sample.

The data were obtained in a study of cytotoxic CD8 clonotypes in ibrutinib-treated CLL (TCRdb year 2021). About the investigation overall: The cohort included roughly 15 treatment-naive and roughly ten relapsed/refractory patients; some 18 were IGHV unmutated. Responses were partial in some 24 patients and complete in 2; after median about 5.5 years follow-up, 14 stayed in remission and 12 progressed. The response samples were drawn at a median of roughly eleven months into treatment, with a range of about 6 to 36 months. On average, each sample yielded around 250,000 productive templates and under 95,000 productive rearrangements. Of the 90 or so participants in the trial, roughly 26 had longitudinal samples available. Cryopreserved peripheral blood mononuclear cells were collected at three points: before therapy, at response, and at either sustained remission or disease progression. Every remission and progressive disease sample was obtained while ibrutinib was still being received by the patients. Study-wide conclusions, independent of this receptor: Public clonotypes were found to be uncommon and were observed to contract or remain stable during treatment; the increase in clonality was shown to reflect expansion of private clonotypes at ibrutinib response. An increase in clonality was observed at ibrutinib response, with clonality remaining stable during sustained remission and falling back toward baseline at progression. Baseline clonality exceeded that of age-matched healthy donors and correlated strongly with circulating CD8+ T-cell counts. Sampling times were not matched between patients in sustained remission and patients whose disease was progressing, and lymph node repertoires were not examined.

According to the study, the label for this sample's time point signals: progressive disease on ibrutinib. For TCR beta library preparation, 1.5 to 2 micrograms of genomic DNA were extracted from the cryopreserved PBMCs. Longitudinal blood samples from CLL patients receiving ibrutinib monotherapy were subjected to high-throughput TCR beta sequencing. The patients were enrolled in a single-center, open-label phase 2 trial of ibrutinib monotherapy. For CDR1 and CDR2, the germline V gene (reference sequence) lists LNHDA and SQIVND. V and J are truncated by 1 base and 8 bases respectively, leaving an intervening sequence of 11 bases. From cysteine to phenylalanine, the CDR3 is 13 amino acids long. This entry keeps only the CDR3 DNA: 39 bases, framed from base 1.

This sample comprised PBMCs, obtained at disease progression, from a patient treated with ibrutinib. The V and J genes are TRBV19 and TRBJ1-1; the D gene assignment is ambiguous. The TCR originated in a human donor with chronic lymphocytic leukemia. The DNA sequence is as follows: TGTGCCAGTAGTATAGCCGTCGGACGGGAAGCTTTCTTT. It specifies CASSIAVGREAFF.